This TCR beta chain is from a study of T cell responses to AZD1222 COVID-19 vaccine. General study results and limits: Donors were mostly white British, more females; clonal diversity possibly underestimated. Spike-specific TCRs gained breadth and depth after people received two AZD1222 doses.

As regards this clone: Antigen: not known.

The CDR3 contains 13 residues. V was shortened by 3 bases and J by 3 bases, with 8 bases between the two germline ends. Per germline, CDR1 SGHDN and CDR2 FVKESK. Profiled with immunoSEQ multiplex PCR; TCRdb holds only in-frame clones, not every one. The sample lists 90,000 to 150,000 clones; approximately 90% were seen once. The chain has TRBV14 and TRBJ1-1; D is undetermined. The sequenced sample was peripheral blood, obtained on day 0 of AZD1222 vaccination. This TCR derives from an adult in good health. The CDR3 DNA reads TGTGCCAGCAGCCAGGCTAGGTACACTGAAGCTTTCTTT. Amino acids: CASSQARYTEAFF.